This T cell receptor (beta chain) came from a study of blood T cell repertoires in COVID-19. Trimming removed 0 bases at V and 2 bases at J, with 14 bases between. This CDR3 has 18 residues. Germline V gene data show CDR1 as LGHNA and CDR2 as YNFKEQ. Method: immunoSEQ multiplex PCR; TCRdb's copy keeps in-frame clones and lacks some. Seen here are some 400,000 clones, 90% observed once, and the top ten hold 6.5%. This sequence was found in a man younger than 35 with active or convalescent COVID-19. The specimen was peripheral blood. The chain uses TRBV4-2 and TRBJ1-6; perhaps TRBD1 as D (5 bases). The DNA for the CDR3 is TGTGCCAGCAGCCAAGAGGGAGAAGGAGGGGCCTATAATTCACCCCTCCACTTT. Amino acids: CASSQEGEGGAYNSPLHF.